Presented here are 16 T cell receptor beta chains from one specimen sequenced in a study of T cell changes during pregnancy in multiple sclerosis. Sequenced by immunoSEQ multiplex PCR; TCRdb stores in-frame clones only, minus some. The repertoire consists of some 99,000 clones, with about 90% occurring once and the leading ten covering more than 2%. The starting material was peripheral blood, obtained after pregnancy. The receptors were gathered from a female donor in good health, enrolled as a control in a pregnancy study.

V usage is TRBV7-2 and J usage is TRBJ2-5; TRBD2 matches at 10 bases. V trimming: 1 base; J trimming: 7 bases; junction bases outside the gene matches: 9. Germline V gene data show CDR1 as SGHTA and CDR2 as FQGNSA. The CDR3 loop spans 16 amino acids. CDR3 residues: CASSLVTSGAQGTQYF. The CDR3 DNA sequence: TGTGCCAGCAGCTTAGTAACTAGCGGGGCTCAGGGGACCCAGTACTTC. The full variable domain, with the rest looked up from reference TRBV7-2 and TRBJ2-5, is GAGVSQSPSNKVTEKGKDVELRCDPISGHTALYWYRQSLGQGLEFLIYFQGNSAPDKSGLPSDRFSAERTGGSVSTLTIQRTQQEDSAVYLCASSLVTSGAQGTQYFGPGTRLLVL.

The chain joins TRBV19 to TRBJ2-2; D perhaps matches TRBD2 (7 bases). Germline V gene lookup returns CDR1 LNHDA and CDR2 SQIVND (reference sequence). The CDR3 contains 18 residues. Deletions cut 5 bases from V and 0 bases from J, with 19 bases between. The CDR3 nucleotides are TGTGCCAGTAGTCCACAGACGGCGGGGGCCACGAACACCGGGGAGCTGTTTTTT. It translates to CASSPQTAGATNTGELFF.

The chain is built from TRBV27 and TRBJ1-4; D may be TRBD1 (6 bases). The germline V and J ends were trimmed by 3 bases and 8 bases, with 10 bases remaining between them. Germline CDR1 and CDR2: MNHEY and SMNVEV (reference sequence). The CDR3 extends over 13 amino acids. The DNA for the CDR3 is TGTGCCAGCAGTTTTAGGGGGAGAGAAAAACTGTTTTTT. Amino acids: CASSFRGREKLFF.

This clone was detected once. V is TRBV15 and J is TRBJ1-2; D not certain. V was shortened by 6 bases and J by 1 base, with 12 bases between the two germline ends. The CDR3 spans 14 residues. The germline V gene encodes CDR1 LNHNV and CDR2 YYDKDF (reference sequence). CDR3 residues: CATRVFGNNYGYTF. The CDR3 bases are TGTGCCACCAGAGTGTTCGGGAATAACTATGGCTACACCTTC.

This rearrangement joins TRBV2 to TRBJ2-5; possible D gene TRBD2, 6 bases. Germline CDR1 SNHLY, CDR2 FYNNEI. V was trimmed by 8 bases and J by 1 base, leaving 20 bases between them. The CDR3 spans 16 residues. The CDR3 spells CASSGPLAGIQETQYF. In nucleotides, the CDR3 is TGTGCCAGCTCTGGACCCCTCGCGGGGATCCAAGAGACCCAGTACTTC.

This chain connects TRBV7-8 to TRBJ2-7, with D tentatively TRBD1 (6 bases). The CDR3 runs to 14 residues. Trimming left V 1 base short and J 0 bases short, with 7 bases between. Germline V gene lookup returns CDR1 SGHVS and CDR2 FQNEAQ. Here the CDR3 reads CASSLGTVSYEQYF. For the CDR3, the DNA is TGTGCCAGCAGCTTAGGGACAGTCTCCTACGAGCAGTACTTC.

The gene calls are TRBV13 and TRBJ2-2; D gene ambiguous. The CDR3 totals 11 residues. The V end was cut by 6 bases, the J end by 5 bases, with 4 bases between. Germline V gives CDR1 PRHDT, CDR2 FYEKMQ (reference sequence). This chain's CDR3 is CASRHTGELFF. In DNA form, the CDR3 reads TGTGCCAGCAGACATACCGGGGAGCTGTTTTTT.

The chain links TRBV18 to TRBJ1-6; 12 bases map to TRBD1. Per germline, CDR1 KGHSH and CDR2 LQKENI. The CDR3 is 21 residues long. Unmatched junction bases numbered 22, after V lost 3 bases and J lost 10 bases. CDR3 residues: CASSPLRDRGLESPRLSPLHF. The DNA of the CDR3 is TGTGCCAGCTCACCCCTCCGGGACAGGGGGCTTGAGTCTCCCCGCCTCTCACCCCTCCACTTT.

The chain uses TRBV29-1 and TRBJ1-4; D is undetermined. V gave up 5 bases and J gave up 3 bases, with 19 bases separating them. CDR3 length: 16 amino acids. The germline V gene has CDR1 SQVTM and CDR2 ANQGSEA. The chain's CDR3 is CSVYQLEGPSNEKLFF. The CDR3 coding sequence is TGCAGCGTTTACCAGTTGGAGGGCCCTTCTAATGAAAAACTGTTTTTT.

The V call is TRBV10-3, the J call TRBJ2-3, with 9 bases fitting TRBD2. The ends lost 4 bases at V and 2 bases at J; junction bases unmatched: 10. This CDR3 has 17 residues. Germline loops: CDR1 ENHRY, CDR2 SYGVKD. CDR3 DNA sequence: TGTGCCATCAGTGGCTCCCGACTAGCGGCGGCCACAGATACGCAGTATTTT. It is translated as CAISGSRLAAATDTQYF.

This chain uses TRBV5-1 with TRBJ2-1, with a tentative D call TRBD2 (5 bases). With 0 bases removed from V and 4 bases from J, the gap between germline ends came to 11 bases. The CDR3 contains 15 residues. Germline V gene sequence: CDR1 SGHRS, CDR2 YFSETQ. CDR3 sequence (DNA): TGCGCCAGCAGCTTGGTGGGAGACTCTTACAATGAGCAGTTCTTC. Amino acids: CASSLVGDSYNEQFF.

The chain employs TRBV6-6 and TRBJ2-5, with TRBD1 matching over 7 bases. The length of the CDR3 is 13 residues. V dropped 4 bases and J dropped 4; count of bases not matched to a gene: 3. Germline CDR1 reads MNHNY; CDR2 reads SVGAGI (reference sequence). The CDR3 sequence: CASSFNRGETQYF. The CDR3 nucleotides read TGTGCCAGCAGTTTCAACAGGGGAGAGACCCAGTACTTC.

This chain connects TRBV6-1 to TRBJ1-2; 9 bases fit TRBD1. This CDR3 has 14 amino acids. Per germline, CDR1 MNHNS and CDR2 SASEGT. With 8 bases clipped from V and 2 bases from J, the junction kept 6 bases outside the gene matches. CDR3 loop: CASFEQGANYGYTF. In DNA form, the CDR3 reads TGTGCCAGCTTCGAACAGGGGGCGAACTATGGCTACACCTTC.

The rearrangement joins TRBV11-2 to TRBJ1-3; unclear D gene. Trimming stripped 5 bases from V and 2 bases from J, with 13 bases between. The CDR3 extends over 15 amino acids. Germline assignment: CDR1 SGHAT and CDR2 FQNNGV. The CDR3 bases are TGTGCCAGCAGCCTGACTAATTTTGCTGGAAACACCATATATTTT. This translates into CASSLTNFAGNTIYF.

This clone has just one count. J is TRBJ2-1 and V is TRBV5-1; 8 positions agree with TRBD2. The ends lost 2 bases at V and 7 bases at J; junction bases unmatched: 5. The CDR3 contains 14 residues. Germline V CDR1 and CDR2: SGHRS, YFSETQ. The CDR3 bases are TGCGCCAGCAGCTTATTAGCGGGGCAGAATGAGCAGTTCTTC. Translated, it gives CASSLLAGQNEQFF.

This sequence joins TRBV7-8 and TRBJ2-7, with TRBD2 matching over 11 bases. Germline CDR1 is SGHVS and CDR2 is FQNEAQ. After removal of 5 bases from V and 3 bases from J, the junction contained 9 bases not matched to a gene. CDR3 length: 16 amino acids. The CDR3 nucleotides are TGTGCCAGCAGCGCTTCGGGGGGACTAGCGGTCTACGAGCAGTACTTC. It codes for CASSASGGLAVYEQYF.